This entry features one T cell receptor (beta chain) sequence. CDR3 length equals 16 residues. From germline, CDR1 is DFQATT and CDR2 SNEGSKA (reference sequence). V shed 3 bases, J shed 3 bases, and the junction held 9 bases outside the gene matches. It was through 5'RACE template switching that TCR cDNA was made, with a universal primer site and UMIs added. TCRdb re-analysed the 5' RACE reads in MiXCR, keeping a single row per CDR3 protein. The table includes about 510,000 distinct CDR3 sequences, roughly a fifth detected once. These data belong to a study of T cells after yellow fever vaccination. This specimen was PBMCs, taken more than 20 days after the first yellow fever vaccination. The chain combines TRBV20-1 with TRBJ2-7; 12 nucleotides align to TRBD1. This sequence was found in a young man who received the YFV17D yellow fever vaccine. The CDR3: CSASSPRDRGLYEQYF. CDR3 DNA sequence: TGCAGTGCTAGTAGCCCCCGGGACAGGGGGCTCTACGAGCAGTACTTC.